Included here is one T cell receptor beta chain sequence, with context. The antigen is unknown. This PCR relied on a set of 60 Vbeta primers and 13 Jbeta primers. Original methodology: Later work found around 80 million unique TCR beta chains, with approximately 12 million shared. Produced via immunoSEQ multiplex PCR; TCRdb's table is partial and in-frame only. That table supplies the V and J calls and clone size; D and trimming were determined from the DNA. The sample has a few hundred thousand clones; around 83% are singletons. The data are from a study of cytomegalovirus exposure and HLA in healthy donors. The germline CDR1 and CDR2 sequences are SGHRS and YFSETQ. J lost 5 bases, V lost 5 bases, and 9 bases had no gene match. This CDR3 spans 14 amino acids. Study observations and caveats: Reportedly, a later analysis found an Asian-associated ancestry cluster had fewer N-insertions than the roughly 700-donor mean. A missense DCLRE1C variant was associated with V- and J-gene trimming of TCR beta chains in a later analysis, and an independent cohort replicated the association.

V and J are TRBV5-1 and TRBJ2-7, with 8 bases that match TRBD1. This TCR derives from a girl under 18 in good health and CMV-seronegative. The specimen sequenced was PBMCs. CDR3: CASRTGVGLHEQYF. CDR3 DNA sequence: TGCGCCAGCAGGACAGGGGTAGGGCTGCACGAGCAGTACTTC.